The sequence of this T cell receptor beta chain was determined in a study of graft-versus-host responses after intestinal transplantation. Turning to the study itself: Induction with anti-thymocyte globulin, then tacrolimus and steroids for around three years, was given to all recipients.

For this clone: As yet, its antigen is unknown.

Sequencing used immunoSEQ multiplex PCR; TCRdb keeps in-frame clones, though not all of them. The table lists 81,000 or so clones, just under 95% of them singletons. General observations from the study: Graft-versus-host to host-versus-graft clonal ratios in allografts were high in patients with graft-donor T cell macrochimerism. GvH clones detected in recipient marrow included some appearing first in ileum or blood. Early declines in HvG clones that occurred post-transplant were associated with peak circulating GvH clone levels.

The sequencing here drew on unstimulated CD8+ T cells sorted from spleen or lymph node cells, taken before transplant. This receptor was identified in a human donor who was the organ donor for an intestinal transplant.

CDR3 bases: TGTGCCTGGAGTGACCTCGGCCAGGGGGCGGAGGGCTACACCTTC. The encoded protein is CAWSDLGQGAEGYTF. The chain is built from TRBV30 and TRBJ1-2, with 8 bases identical to TRBD1. The ends lost 1 base at V and 8 bases at J; junction bases unmatched: 12. The CDR3 covers 15 residues. Per the germline V gene, CDR1 is GTSNPN and CDR2 is SVGIG (reference sequence).